Here is one TCR beta chain with its context. The target antigen is unknown. Measured with immunoSEQ multiplex PCR; TCRdb has only the in-frame clones, and not every one. The data contain 85,000 to 90,000 clones, more than 80% of them singletons. The data derive from a study of Tregs in tolerant kidney transplant recipients. Broader study findings: Validation in larger populations is needed because few patients were studied. Expanding Tregs on activated donor B cells appeared to best identify donor-specific TCRbeta clones.

CD4+CD25+CD127- Tregs, CD4+CD25- non-Tregs, CD4 and CD8 cells were sorted. The CDR3 extends over 15 amino acids. CDR1 is SGHRS and CDR2 is YFSETQ in the germline V gene. V lost 0 bases to trimming and J lost 3 bases; unmatched junction nucleotides: 4. The receptor was isolated from a human donor in good health. V is TRBV5-1 and J is TRBJ2-7, with TRBD2 identical over 9 bases. Sample: CD8+ T cells from blood. The CDR3 loop is CASSLAGTSSYEQYF. The CDR3 region has the DNA TGCGCCAGCAGCTTGGCAGGGACTAGCAGCTACGAGCAGTACTTC.